This TCR beta chain was retrieved from a study of blood T cell repertoires in COVID-19. Across the whole study: The United States, Italy and Spain supplied acute and convalescent COVID-19 samples.

This clone was picked up one time. In the authors' methods: Using reference gene primer amplification, nucleated cell counts were estimated. Using immunoSEQ multiplex PCR, the repertoire was profiled, and TCRdb retains in-frame clones only, with some absent. That table gives V, J and clone size, and the DNA gave D and trimming. Among about 330,000 clones, over 75% were seen once, and the ten largest hold approximately 0.99%. Categorization into cohorts depended on clinical history that participants reported. Donors of Cohort 3 who recovered were those that had two negative PCRs, clearance, or symptom resolution. The receptor was isolated from a woman in her twenties or thirties who had recovered from COVID-19. Sequenced sample: PBMCs or T cells enriched from blood (not recorded which).

CDR3 residues: CASSKGQAVQETQYF. CDR3 nucleotide sequence: TGTGCCAGCAGCAAAGGACAAGCAGTACAAGAGACCCAGTACTTC. V and J are TRBV7-7 and TRBJ2-5; D perhaps matches TRBD1 (5 bases). Trimming left V 5 bases short and J 2 bases short, with 15 bases between. There are 15 residues in the CDR3. Germline values: CDR1 SSHAT, CDR2 FNYEAQ (reference sequence).